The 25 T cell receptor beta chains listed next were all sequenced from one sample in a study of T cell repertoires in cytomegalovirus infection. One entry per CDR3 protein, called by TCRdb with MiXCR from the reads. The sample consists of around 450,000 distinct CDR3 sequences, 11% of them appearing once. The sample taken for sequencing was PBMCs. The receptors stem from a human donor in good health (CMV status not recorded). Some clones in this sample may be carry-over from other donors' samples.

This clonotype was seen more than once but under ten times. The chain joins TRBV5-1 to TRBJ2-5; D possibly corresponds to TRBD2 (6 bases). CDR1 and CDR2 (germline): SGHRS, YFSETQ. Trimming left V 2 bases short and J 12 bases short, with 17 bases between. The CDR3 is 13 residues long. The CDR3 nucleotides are TGCGCCAGCAGCTTTGCCACCCCGGGAGAGAAGTACTTC. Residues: CASSFATPGEKYF. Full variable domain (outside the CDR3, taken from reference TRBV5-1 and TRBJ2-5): KAGVTQTPRYLIKTRGQQVTLSCSPISGHRSVSWYQQTPGQGLQFLFEYFSETQRNKGNFPGRFSGRQFSNSRSEMNVSTLELGDSALYLCASSFATPGEKYFGPGTRLLVL.

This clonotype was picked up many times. DNA of the CDR3: TGCGCCAGCAGAGAGACAGGAAATATCTACGAGCAGTACTTC. Translation: CASRETGNIYEQYF. The rearrangement links TRBV5-1 to TRBJ2-7; D perhaps matches TRBD1 (6 bases). Looked up from germline, CDR1 is SGHRS and CDR2 is YFSETQ. Trimming removed 5 bases at V and 3 bases at J, with 15 bases between. The CDR3 consists of 14 residues.

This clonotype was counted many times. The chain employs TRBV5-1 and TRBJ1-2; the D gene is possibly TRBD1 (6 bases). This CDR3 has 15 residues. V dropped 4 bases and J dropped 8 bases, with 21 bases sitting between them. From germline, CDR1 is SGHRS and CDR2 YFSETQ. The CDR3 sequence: CASSGPEGGQLGYTF. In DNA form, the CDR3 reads TGCGCCAGCAGCGGACCCGAGGGGGGGCAGTTGGGCTACACCTTC.

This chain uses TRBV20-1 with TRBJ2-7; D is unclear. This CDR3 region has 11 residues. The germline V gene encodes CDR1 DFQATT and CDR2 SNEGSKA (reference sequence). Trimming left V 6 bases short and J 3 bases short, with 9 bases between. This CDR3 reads CSAKTGYEQYF. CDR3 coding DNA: TGCAGTGCAAAGACCGGCTACGAGCAGTACTTC.

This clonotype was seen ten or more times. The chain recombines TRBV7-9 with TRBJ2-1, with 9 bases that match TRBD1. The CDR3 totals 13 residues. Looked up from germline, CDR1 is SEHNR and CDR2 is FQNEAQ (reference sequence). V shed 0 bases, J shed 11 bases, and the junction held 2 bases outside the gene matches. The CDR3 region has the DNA TGTGCCAGCAGCTTAGCGGGACAGGGAAAGCAGTTCTTC. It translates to CASSLAGQGKQFF.

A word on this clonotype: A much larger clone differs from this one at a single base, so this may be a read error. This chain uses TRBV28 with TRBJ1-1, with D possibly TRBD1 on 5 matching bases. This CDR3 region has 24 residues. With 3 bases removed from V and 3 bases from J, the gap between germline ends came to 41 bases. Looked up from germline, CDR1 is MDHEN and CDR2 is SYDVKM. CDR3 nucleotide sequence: TGTGCCAGCAGTTTCCCATCCAGGGTTTGGTGTGATAAAGTGGATTTAGTAGGGTACACTGAAGCTTTCTTT. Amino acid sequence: CASSFPSRVWCDKVDLVGYTEAFF.

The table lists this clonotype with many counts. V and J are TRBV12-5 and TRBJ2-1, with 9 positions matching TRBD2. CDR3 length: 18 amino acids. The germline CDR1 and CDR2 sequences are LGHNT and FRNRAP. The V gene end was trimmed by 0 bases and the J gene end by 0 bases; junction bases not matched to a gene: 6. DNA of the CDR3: TGTGCTAGTGGTTTGGTACTGTTAGCGGGGGTCTCCTACAATGAGCAGTTCTTC. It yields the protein CASGLVLLAGVSYNEQFF.

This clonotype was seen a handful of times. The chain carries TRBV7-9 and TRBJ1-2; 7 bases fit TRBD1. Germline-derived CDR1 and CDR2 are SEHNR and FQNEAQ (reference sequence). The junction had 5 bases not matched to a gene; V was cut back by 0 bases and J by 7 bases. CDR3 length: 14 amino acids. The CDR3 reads CASSLAQTGFGYTF. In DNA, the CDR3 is TGTGCCAGCAGCTTAGCCCAGACAGGGTTTGGCTACACCTTC.

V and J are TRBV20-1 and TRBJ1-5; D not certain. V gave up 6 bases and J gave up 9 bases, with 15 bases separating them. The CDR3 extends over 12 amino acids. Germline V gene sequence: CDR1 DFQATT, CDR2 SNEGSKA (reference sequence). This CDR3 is CSAHQASGPQHF. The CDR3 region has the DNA TGCAGTGCCCATCAGGCTTCGGGGCCCCAGCATTTT.

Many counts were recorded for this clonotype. CDR3 nucleotide sequence: TGTGCTAGTGGTCCCGGGAGCGGTGAGCAGTTCTTC. Translation gives CASGPGSGEQFF. The J gene is TRBJ2-1, the V gene TRBV12-5; perhaps TRBD2 as D (6 bases). V dropped 5 bases and J dropped 9 bases, with 11 bases sitting between them. This CDR3 has 12 amino acids. Germline V CDR1 and CDR2: LGHNT, FRNRAP.

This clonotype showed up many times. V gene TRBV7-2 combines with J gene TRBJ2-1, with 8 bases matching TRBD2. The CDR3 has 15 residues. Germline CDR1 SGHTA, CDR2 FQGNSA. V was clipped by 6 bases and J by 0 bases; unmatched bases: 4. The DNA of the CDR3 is TGTGCCAGCAGAGCCGGGACTAGCTCCTACAATGAGCAGTTCTTC. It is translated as CASRAGTSSYNEQFF.

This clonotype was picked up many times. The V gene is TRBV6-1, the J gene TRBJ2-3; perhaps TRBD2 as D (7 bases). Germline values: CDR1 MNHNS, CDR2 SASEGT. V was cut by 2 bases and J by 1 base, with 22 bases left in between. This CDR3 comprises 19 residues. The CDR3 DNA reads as TGTGCCAGCAGTGAACGGGGGCGGGACTACCTTCCACGCACAGATACGCAGTATTTT. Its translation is CASSERGRDYLPRTDTQYF.

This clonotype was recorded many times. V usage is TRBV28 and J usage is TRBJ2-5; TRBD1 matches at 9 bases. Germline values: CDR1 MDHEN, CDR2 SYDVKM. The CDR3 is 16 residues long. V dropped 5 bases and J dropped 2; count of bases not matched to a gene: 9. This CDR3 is CASSPDRGSGQETQYF. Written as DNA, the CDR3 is TGTGCCAGCAGTCCCGACAGGGGGTCGGGTCAAGAGACCCAGTACTTC.

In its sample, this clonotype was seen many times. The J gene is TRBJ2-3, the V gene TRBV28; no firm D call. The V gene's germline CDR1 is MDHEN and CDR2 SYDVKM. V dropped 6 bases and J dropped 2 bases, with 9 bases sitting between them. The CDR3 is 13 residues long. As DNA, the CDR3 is TGTGCCAGCAGGGCAGGACCCACAGATACGCAGTATTTT. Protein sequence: CASRAGPTDTQYF.

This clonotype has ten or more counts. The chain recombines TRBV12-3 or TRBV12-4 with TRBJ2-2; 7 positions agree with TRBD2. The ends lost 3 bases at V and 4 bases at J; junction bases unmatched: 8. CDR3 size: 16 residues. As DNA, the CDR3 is TGTGCCAGCAGTTTTGGTCCGGGGGAGGGCACCGGGGAGCTGTTTTTT. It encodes CASSFGPGEGTGELFF.

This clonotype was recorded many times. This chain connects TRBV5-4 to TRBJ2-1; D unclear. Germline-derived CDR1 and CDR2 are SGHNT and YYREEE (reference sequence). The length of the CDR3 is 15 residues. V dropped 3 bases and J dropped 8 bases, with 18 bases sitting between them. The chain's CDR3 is CASSSLGRRSDEQFF. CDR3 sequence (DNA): TGTGCCAGCAGCTCTCTCGGAAGGAGAAGCGATGAGCAGTTCTTC.

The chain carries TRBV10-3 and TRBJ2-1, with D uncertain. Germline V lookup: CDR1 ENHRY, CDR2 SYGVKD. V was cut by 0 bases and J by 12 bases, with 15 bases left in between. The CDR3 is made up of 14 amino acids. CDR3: CAISESLLGVGQFF. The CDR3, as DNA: TGTGCCATCAGTGAGTCTTTACTTGGGGTCGGGCAGTTCTTC.

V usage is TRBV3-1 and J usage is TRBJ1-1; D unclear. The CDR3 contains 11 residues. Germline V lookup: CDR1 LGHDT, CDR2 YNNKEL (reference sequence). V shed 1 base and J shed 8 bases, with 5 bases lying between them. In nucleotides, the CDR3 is TGTGCCAGCAGCCAAGCGGCCGAAGCTTTCTTT. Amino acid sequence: CASSQAAEAFF.

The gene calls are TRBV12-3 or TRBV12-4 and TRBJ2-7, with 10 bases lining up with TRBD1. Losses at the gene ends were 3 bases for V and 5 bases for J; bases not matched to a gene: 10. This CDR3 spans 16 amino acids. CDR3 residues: CASSFSRDRGGHEQYF. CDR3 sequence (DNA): TGTGCCAGCAGTTTTTCTCGGGACAGGGGTGGCCACGAGCAGTACTTC.

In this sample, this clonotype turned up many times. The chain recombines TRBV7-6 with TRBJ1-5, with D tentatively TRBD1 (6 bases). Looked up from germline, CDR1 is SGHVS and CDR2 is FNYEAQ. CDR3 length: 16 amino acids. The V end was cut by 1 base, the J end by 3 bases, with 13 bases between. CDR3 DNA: TGTGCCAGCAGCTTAGGATCGACAGGATCCAATCAGCCCCAGCATTTT. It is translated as CASSLGSTGSNQPQHF.

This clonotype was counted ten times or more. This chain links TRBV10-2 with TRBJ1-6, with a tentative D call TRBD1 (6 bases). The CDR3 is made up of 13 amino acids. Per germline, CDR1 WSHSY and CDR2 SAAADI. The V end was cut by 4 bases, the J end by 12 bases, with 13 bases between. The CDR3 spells CASSVRGRVPLHF. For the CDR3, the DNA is TGCGCCAGCAGTGTCAGGGGAAGGGTACCCCTCCACTTT.

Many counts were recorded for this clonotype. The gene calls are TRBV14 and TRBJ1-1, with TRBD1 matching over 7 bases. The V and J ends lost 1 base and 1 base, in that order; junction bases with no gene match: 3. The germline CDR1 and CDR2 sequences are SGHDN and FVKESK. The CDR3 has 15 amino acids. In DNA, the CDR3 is TGTGCCAGCAGCCAAGCCCGGGACAGGAACACTGAAGCTTTCTTT. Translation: CASSQARDRNTEAFF.

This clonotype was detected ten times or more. CDR3 loop: CASSGWTNNEQFF. Here the CDR3 DNA reads TGTGCCAGCAGTGGATGGACGAACAATGAGCAGTTCTTC. The chain recombines TRBV6-1 with TRBJ2-1, with D unresolved. Per germline, CDR1 MNHNS and CDR2 SASEGT. This CDR3 spans 13 amino acids. Between the trimmed V and J ends, which lost 4 bases and 5 bases, there was a span of 9 bases.

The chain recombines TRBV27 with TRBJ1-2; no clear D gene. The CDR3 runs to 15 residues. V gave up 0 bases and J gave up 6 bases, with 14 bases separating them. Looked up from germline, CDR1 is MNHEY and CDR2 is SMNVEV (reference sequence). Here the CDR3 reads CASSLSGRGLNGYTF. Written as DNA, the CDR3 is TGTGCCAGCAGTTTATCGGGCAGAGGGTTAAATGGCTACACCTTC.

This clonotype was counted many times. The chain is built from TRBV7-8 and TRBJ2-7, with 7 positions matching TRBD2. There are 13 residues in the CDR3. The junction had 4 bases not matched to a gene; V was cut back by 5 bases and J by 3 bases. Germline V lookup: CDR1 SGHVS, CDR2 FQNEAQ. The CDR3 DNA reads TGTGCCAGCAGCGCTCGGACTAGCTACGAGCAGTACTTC. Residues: CASSARTSYEQYF.